What follows describes a single TCR beta chain. The antigen remains undetermined. Using its own MiXCR run on the RT-PCR reads, TCRdb lists one record per CDR3 protein. The table lists under 850,000 distinct CDR3 sequences, under 20% of them singletons. The data were obtained in a study of response to subunit inactivated influenza vaccine. Study-level points and caveats: Few new T cells, the authors suggested, are recruited by each seasonal influenza vaccination.

The CDR3 length is 15 residues. The germline V gene has CDR1 LNHDA and CDR2 SQIVND (reference sequence). V was cut by 3 bases and J by 1 base, with 10 bases left in between. Sample: PBMCs from blood, taken roughly 5 days after vaccination. The TCR sequence derives from a man aged 45-65 years who received an inactivated influenza vaccine. The V gene is TRBV19, the J gene TRBJ1-5, with D possibly being TRBD1 (5 bases). The CDR3 bases are TGTGCCAGTAGTATCGACAGCGGGAGCAATCAGCCCCAGCATTTT. Translating it yields CASSIDSGSNQPQHF.